The following is a T cell receptor beta chain sequence with its context. The same CDR3 also results from other DNA sequences found in this sample. Original processing methods: Reference gene primer amplification gave nucleated cell count estimates. Profiled with immunoSEQ multiplex PCR; TCRdb holds only in-frame clones, not every one. V and J calls and clone size come straight from that table; D and trimming were deduced from the DNA. The repertoire has hundreds of thousands of clones, more than 70% of them found once; the top ten carry 8.2%. There are 14 residues in the CDR3. Germline CDR1 and CDR2: SGHDT and YYEEEE. V lost 0 bases and J 1 base, leaving 7 bases between the germline ends. The source of the sample is a study of blood T cell repertoires in COVID-19.

The specimen was peripheral blood. This chain connects TRBV5-6 to TRBJ2-5; D is uncertain. This sequence originates from a woman aged 50 to 65 with acute or convalescent COVID-19. In DNA, the CDR3 is TGTGCCAGCAGCTTGGGGCGGCTCCAAGAGACCCAGTACTTC. This sequence encodes CASSLGRLQETQYF.